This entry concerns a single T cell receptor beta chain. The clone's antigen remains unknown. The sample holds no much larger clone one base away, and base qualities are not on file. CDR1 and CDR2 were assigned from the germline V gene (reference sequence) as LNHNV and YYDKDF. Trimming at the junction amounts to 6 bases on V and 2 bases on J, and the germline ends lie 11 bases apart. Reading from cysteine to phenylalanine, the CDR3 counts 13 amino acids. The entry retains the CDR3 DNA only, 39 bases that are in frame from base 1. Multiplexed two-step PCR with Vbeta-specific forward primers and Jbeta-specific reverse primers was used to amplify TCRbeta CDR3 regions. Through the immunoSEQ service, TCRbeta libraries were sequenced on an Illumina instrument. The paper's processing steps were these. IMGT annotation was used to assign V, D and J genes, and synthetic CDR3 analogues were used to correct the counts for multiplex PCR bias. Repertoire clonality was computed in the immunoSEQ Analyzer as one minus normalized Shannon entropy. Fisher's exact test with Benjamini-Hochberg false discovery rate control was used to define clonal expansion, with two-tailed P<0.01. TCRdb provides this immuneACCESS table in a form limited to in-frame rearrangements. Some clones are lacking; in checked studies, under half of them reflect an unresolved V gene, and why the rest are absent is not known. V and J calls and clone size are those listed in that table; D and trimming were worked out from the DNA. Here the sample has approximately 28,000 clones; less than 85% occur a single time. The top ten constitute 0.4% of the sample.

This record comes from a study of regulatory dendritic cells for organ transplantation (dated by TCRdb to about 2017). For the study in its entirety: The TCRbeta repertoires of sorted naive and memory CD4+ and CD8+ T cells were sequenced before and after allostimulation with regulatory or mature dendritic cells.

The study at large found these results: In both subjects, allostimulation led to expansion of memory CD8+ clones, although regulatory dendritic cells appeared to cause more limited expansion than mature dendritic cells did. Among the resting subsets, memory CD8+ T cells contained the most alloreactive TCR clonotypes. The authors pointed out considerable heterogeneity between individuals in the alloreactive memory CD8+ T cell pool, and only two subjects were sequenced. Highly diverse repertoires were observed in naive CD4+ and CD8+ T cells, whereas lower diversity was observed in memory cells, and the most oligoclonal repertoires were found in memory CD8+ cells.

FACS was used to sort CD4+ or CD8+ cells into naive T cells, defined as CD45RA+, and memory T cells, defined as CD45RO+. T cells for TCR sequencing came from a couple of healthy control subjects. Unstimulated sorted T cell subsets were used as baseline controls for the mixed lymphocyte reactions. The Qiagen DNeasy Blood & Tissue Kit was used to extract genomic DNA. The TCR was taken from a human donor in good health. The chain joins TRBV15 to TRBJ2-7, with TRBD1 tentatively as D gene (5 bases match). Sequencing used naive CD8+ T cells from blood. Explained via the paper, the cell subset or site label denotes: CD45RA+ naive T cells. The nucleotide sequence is TGTGCCACCAGGCCTCAAGGGGCCTACGAGCAGTACTTC. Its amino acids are CATRPQGAYEQYF.